This T cell receptor beta chain appears in the sequencing data of a study of glioma-infiltrating T cells. The study's findings and limits: Tissue-blood divergence was below expectation in non-neoplastic patients, above in gliomas.

This clonotype was found a few times. Its specificity is not known. TCR alpha and beta CDR3 regions were amplified from RNA using iRepertoire nested multiplex PCR. Each CDR3 protein gets one entry after TCRdb re-called the multiplex PCR reads with MiXCR. The table records 93,000 or so distinct CDR3 sequences, less than 30% of them present only once. J was trimmed by 1 base and V by 5 bases; bases with no gene match: 8. The CDR3 extends over 16 amino acids. CDR1 and CDR2 from the germline V gene are SEHNR and FQNEAQ (reference sequence). This clonotype originated in a human donor with low-grade glioma or glioblastoma, undergoing nonglioma brain surgery, or in good health (not recorded which). This chain links TRBV7-9 with TRBJ2-1; 7 positions match TRBD1. The specimen sequenced was glioma tissue, nonneoplastic brain tissue, or PBMCs (not recorded which). The CDR3 DNA sequence: TGTGCCAGCAGCCATCTCGGGACAGCGTCCTACAATGAGCAGTTCTTC. This sequence encodes CASSHLGTASYNEQFF. The full variable domain, rest sourced from reference TRBV7-9 and TRBJ2-1, is DTGVSQNPRHKITKRGQNVTFRCDPISEHNRLYWYRQTLGQGPEFLTYFQNEAQLEKSRLLSDRFSAERPKGSFSTLEIQRTEQGDSAMYLCASSHLGTASYNEQFFGPGTRLTVL.